Given below is one TCR beta chain in context. The antigen is unknown. Trimming removed 0 bases at V and 5 bases at J, with 10 bases between. The CDR3 sequence is 14 residues long. MiXCR, run by TCRdb on the 5' RACE reads, gives a single entry per CDR3 protein. The data hold 190,000 or so distinct CDR3 sequences, with under 12% observed a single time. The data are from a study of T-cell memory formation after mild COVID-19. Study results and limitations: Clones that contracted clustered mainly in CM and EM if CD4+ and in EMRA if CD8+. Memory from before infection featured some responding clones, which suggests cross-reactive memory joined. The second-wave clones peaking on day 37 were not confirmed as SARS-CoV-2-specific.

The chain joins TRBV12-3 or TRBV12-4 to TRBJ1-2; D remains ambiguous. Sequencing was performed on PBMCs or a T cell subset sorted from them (not recorded which). The sequence derives from a man aged 18 to 35 who had mild COVID-19 (a few samples of this study predate the infection). Cell type and time point are not known. The CDR3 DNA follows: TGTGCCAGCAGTTTAGCCACGGCCACATATGGCTACACCTTC. This codes for CASSLATATYGYTF.